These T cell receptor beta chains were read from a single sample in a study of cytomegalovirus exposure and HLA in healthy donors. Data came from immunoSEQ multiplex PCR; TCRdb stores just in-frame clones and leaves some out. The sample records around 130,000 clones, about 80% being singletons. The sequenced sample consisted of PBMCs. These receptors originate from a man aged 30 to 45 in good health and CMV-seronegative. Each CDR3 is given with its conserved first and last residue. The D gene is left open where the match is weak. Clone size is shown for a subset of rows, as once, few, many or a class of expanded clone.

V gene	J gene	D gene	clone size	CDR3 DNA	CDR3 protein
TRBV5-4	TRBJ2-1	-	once	TGTGCCAGCAGCTTGCCTGCAGCGGTTGGTGAGCAGTTCTTC	CASSLPAAVGEQFF
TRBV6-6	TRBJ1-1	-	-	TGTGCCAGCAGGATCGACAGGACCGGCTATGAAGCTTTCTTT	CASRIDRTGYEAFF
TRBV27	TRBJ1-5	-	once	TGTGCCAGCAGTTTTTCCCCCGGGAGAAATCAGCCCCAGCATTTT	CASSFSPGRNQPQHF
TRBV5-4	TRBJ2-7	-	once	TGTGCCAGCAGCTTGTCCCAGGGTCGAAGCTACGAGCAGTACTTC	CASSLSQGRSYEQYF
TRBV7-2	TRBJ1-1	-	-	TGTGCCAGCAGCTTTACCGGGACAATGAACACTGAAGCTTTCTTT	CASSFTGTMNTEAFF
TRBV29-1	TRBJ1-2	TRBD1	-	TGCAGCGGGGGAGGACAGGGTGATGGCTACACCTTC	CSGGGQGDGYTF
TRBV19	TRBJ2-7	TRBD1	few	TGTGCCAGTAGTACCACCGGGACAGGTCTCTACGAGCAGTACTTC	CASSTTGTGLYEQYF
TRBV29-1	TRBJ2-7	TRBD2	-	TGCAGCGTTGCTGGCGGGAGCTCCTCCTACGAGCAGTACTTC	CSVAGGSSSYEQYF
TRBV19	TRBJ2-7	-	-	TGTGCCAGTAGTACTCAGCGGGCGGCCTACGAGCAGTACTTC	CASSTQRAAYEQYF
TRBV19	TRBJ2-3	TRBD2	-	TGTGCCAGTAGTATCAGAGCGGGAGGGGGTTATGCAGATACGCAGTATTTT	CASSIRAGGGYADTQYF
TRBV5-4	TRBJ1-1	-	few	TGTGCCAGCAGCTTCCAGCGTACTGAAGCTTTCTTT	CASSFQRTEAFF
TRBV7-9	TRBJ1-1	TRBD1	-	TGTGCCAGCAGCTTAGACCACAGGGGCACTGAAGCTTTCTTT	CASSLDHRGTEAFF
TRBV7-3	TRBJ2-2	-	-	TGTGCCAGCAGCCACCAGACGGGGAACACCGGGGAGCTGTTTTTT	CASSHQTGNTGELFF
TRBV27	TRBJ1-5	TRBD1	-	TGTGCCAGCAGTTTCGGAACAGGGGGTAATCAGCCCCAGCATTTT	CASSFGTGGNQPQHF
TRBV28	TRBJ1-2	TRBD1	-	TGTGCCAGCAGTGGGACAGTAAACTATGGCTACACCTTC	CASSGTVNYGYTF
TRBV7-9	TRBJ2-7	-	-	TGTGCCAGCAGCCCACGGGACACCGCCTACGAGCAGTACTTC	CASSPRDTAYEQYF
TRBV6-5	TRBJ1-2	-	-	TGTGCCAGTTGGGGCGGCTATGGCTACACCTTC	CASWGGYGYTF
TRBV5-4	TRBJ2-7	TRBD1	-	TGTGCCAGCAGCCCGGGGACAGGGGCTGTTTACGAGCAGTACTTC	CASSPGTGAVYEQYF
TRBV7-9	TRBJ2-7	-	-	TGTGCCAGCAGCATAGACAGGCCGAGCTACGAGCAGTACTTC	CASSIDRPSYEQYF
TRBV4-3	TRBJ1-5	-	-	TGCGCCAGCAGCCAAGACTCTAATAGCAATCAGCCCCAGAATTTT	CASSQDSNSNQPQNF
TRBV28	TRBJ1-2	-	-	TGTGCCAGCACCGTTCAGAACTATGGCTACACCTTC	CASTVQNYGYTF
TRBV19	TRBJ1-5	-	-	TGTGCCAGTAGTATAGTAGGCGGAGCTCAGCCCCAGCATTTT	CASSIVGGAQPQHF
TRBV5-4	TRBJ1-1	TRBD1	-	TGTGCCAGCAGCTTGGGCAGGGGGACTGAAGCTTTCTTT	CASSLGRGTEAFF
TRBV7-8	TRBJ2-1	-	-	TGTGCCAGCAGCTTATTCCTCACCTCAGGGAATGAGCAGTTCTTC	CASSLFLTSGNEQFF
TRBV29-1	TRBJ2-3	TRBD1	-	TGCAGCGTTGAAGATGACAGGGCTGGAGATACGCAGTATTTT	CSVEDDRAGDTQYF
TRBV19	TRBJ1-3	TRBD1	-	TGTGCCAGTAGTACCCTAACAGGGGAGAGCTCTGGAAACACCATATATTTT	CASSTLTGESSGNTIYF
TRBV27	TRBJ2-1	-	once	TGTGCCAGCACTATTTCGGGGTCGGGTGAGCAGTTCTTC	CASTISGSGEQFF
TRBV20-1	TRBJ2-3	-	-	TGCAGTGCTCTAGGCACAGATACGCAGTATTTT	CSALGTDTQYF
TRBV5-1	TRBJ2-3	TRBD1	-	TGCGCCAGCAGCTTGGGGGGACAGTACGAGACAGATACGCAGTATTTT	CASSLGGQYETDTQYF
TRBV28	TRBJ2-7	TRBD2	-	TGTGCCAGCAGCACAAGTTGGGGGAGGGGACGCTACGAGCAGTACTTC	CASSTSWGRGRYEQYF
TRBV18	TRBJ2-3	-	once	TGTGCCAGCTCACCATTTTCGGACTCCGAAACAGATACGCAGTATTTT	CASSPFSDSETDTQYF
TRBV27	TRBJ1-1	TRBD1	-	TGTGCCAGCGCAAGGACAGGGTCTGAAGCTTTCTTT	CASARTGSEAFF
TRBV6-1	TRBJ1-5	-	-	TGTGCCAGCAACGAGGGTTCGAGCAATCAGCCCCAGCATTTT	CASNEGSSNQPQHF
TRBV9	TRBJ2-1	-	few	TGTGCCAGCAGCGTAGAGTCGGGTGAGCAGTTCTTC	CASSVESGEQFF
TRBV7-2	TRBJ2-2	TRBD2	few	TGTGCCAGCAGGGAAGCGGGGGACACCGGGGAGCTGTTTTTT	CASREAGDTGELFF
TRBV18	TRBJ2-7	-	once	TGTGCCAGCTCACCCCTGAGGGGGTTCGACTACGAGCAGTACTTC	CASSPLRGFDYEQYF
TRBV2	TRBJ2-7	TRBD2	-	TGTGCCAGCAGTGAAGCGAGTACTAGCGGGGCCCGCGAGCAGTACTTC	CASSEASTSGAREQYF
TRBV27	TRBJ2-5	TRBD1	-	TGTGCCAGCAGTTTAAATTGGGGACAGAACCAAGAGACCCAGTACTTC	CASSLNWGQNQETQYF
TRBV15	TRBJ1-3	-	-	TGTGCCACCAGCATATACCAGACAGACGGATTTGGAAACACCATATATTTT	CATSIYQTDGFGNTIYF
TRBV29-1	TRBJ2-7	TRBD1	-	TGCAGCGCCGCACGACAGGGTGTGACCTACGAGCAGTACTTC	CSAARQGVTYEQYF